This T cell receptor (beta chain) was captured in a study of shared clonotypes between healthy human individuals. Looking at the study overall: Each donor had three CD4 naive, three CD4 memory, two CD8 naive and one CD8 memory plate. Study observations and caveats: Clonotypes which were not shared had lower generation probabilities than clonotypes that all four donors shared. Relative to memory subsets, naive subsets generally showed larger estimated richness. Only blood was sampled, and tissue TCR repertoires likely differ from blood ones.

CDR3 length: 16 residues. The V gene end was trimmed by 5 bases and the J gene end by 1 base; junction bases not matched to a gene: 10. Germline V gene sequence: CDR1 SGHVS, CDR2 FQNEAQ. Naive CD8 cells lacked CD45RO and underwent positive selection for CCR7, leaving out terminally differentiated effector memory CD45RA+ cells. The repertoire was sequenced with immunoSEQ multiplex PCR; TCRdb's copy has only in-frame clones and lacks some. The sample comprises more than 2 million clones, about 95% of which are singletons, and 0.9% to 1.3% rests with the top ten. Details on this clone: Its matching antigen is unknown.

The sequenced sample was naive CD8+ T cells sorted from blood. The chain is built from TRBV7-8 and TRBJ2-7; TRBD1 matches 8 bases. This TCR derives from a man younger than 35 in good health. CDR3 region: CASSLLGQDISYEQYF. The CDR3 coding sequence is TGTGCCAGCAGCCTCCTGGGACAGGATATATCCTACGAGCAGTACTTC.